Following are 21 T cell receptor beta chains from one sample sequenced in a study of early T cells in non-severe SARS-CoV-2 infection. Each CDR3 protein is one row after TCRdb ran MiXCR on the 5' RACE reads. The table records 75,000 or so distinct CDR3 sequences, 10% to 15% of them present only once. The sample taken for sequencing was whole blood. Receptor source: an adult who was a healthcare worker with PCR-confirmed SARS-CoV-2 infection or an uninfected control (not recorded which).

This clonotype was counted only a few times. One end of the junction varies from germline; a read error may be responsible. V and J are TRBV9 and TRBJ1-5; 8 bases match TRBD1. The CDR3 spans 13 residues. The germline V gene encodes CDR1 SGDLS and CDR2 YYNGEE. The CDR3 loop is CASSVSGQGPPHF. For the CDR3, the DNA is TGTGCCAGCAGCGTATCCGGACAGGGCCCCCCGCATTTT.

This clonotype was observed many times. The rearrangement joins TRBV14 to TRBJ1-2; no clear D. The V end lost 3 bases, the J end lost 5 bases, and 16 bases lay between the germline ends. The CDR3 has 15 residues. Germline CDR1 is SGHDN and CDR2 is FVKESK. CDR3 sequence reads: CASSQIDRRGYGYTF. As DNA, the CDR3 is TGTGCCAGCAGCCAGATTGATAGGCGGGGATATGGCTACACCTTC.

This clonotype showed up just a few times. The gene calls are TRBV11-1 and TRBJ1-4, with 7 bases that match TRBD1. Per germline, CDR1 SGHAT and CDR2 FQDESV (reference sequence). This CDR3 comprises 14 residues. The ends lost 4 bases at V and 8 bases at J; junction bases unmatched: 7. The CDR3 sequence is CASSSTGLDEKLFF. The CDR3 DNA reads TGTGCCAGCAGCTCGACAGGGCTTGACGAAAAACTGTTTTTT.

This clonotype was observed a few times. V gene TRBV3-1 combines with J gene TRBJ1-5; TRBD1 is a possible D gene (5 bases). Germline CDR1 is LGHDT and CDR2 is YNNKEL (reference sequence). Trimming took 2 bases from V and 7 from J, leaving 9 bases between them. This CDR3 is 13 amino acids long. The CDR3: CASSQQGGQPQHF. The CDR3, as DNA: TGTGCCAGCAGCCAACAGGGTGGGCAGCCCCAGCATTTT.

As concerns this clonotype: The junction differs from germline at one of its ends, possibly a read error. The chain has TRBV5-1 and TRBJ2-4, with TRBD1 as a possible D gene (6 bases). Germline V gives CDR1 SGHRS, CDR2 YFSETQ. The CDR3 consists of 15 residues. The CDR3 reads CASSLDSPSSGIQYF. CDR3 DNA: TGTGCCAGCAGCCTGGACAGCCCTTCGTCAGGCATTCAGTACTTC.

This clonotype was recorded at least ten times. The chain recombines TRBV7-9 with TRBJ2-3, with 7 bases lining up with TRBD2. Germline values: CDR1 SEHNR, CDR2 FQNEAQ (reference sequence). Trimming removed 3 bases from V and 6 bases from J; junction bases left unmatched: 3. There are 13 residues in the CDR3. CDR3 sequence reads: CASSFSSGDTQYF. The CDR3 nucleotides are TGTGCCAGCAGCTTTAGTAGCGGGGATACGCAGTATTTT.

There are many counts of this clonotype. The chain couples TRBV7-2 to TRBJ1-5; D call uncertain. V was clipped by 2 bases and J by 4 bases, with 6 bases between them. The CDR3 consists of 13 residues. From germline, CDR1 is SGHTA and CDR2 FQGNSA. Here the CDR3 reads CASSLIDNQPQHF. For the CDR3, the DNA is TGTGCCAGCAGCTTAATTGATAATCAGCCCCAGCATTTT.

This clonotype was detected a few times. The DNA of the CDR3 is TGTGCCAGCAGTCGGGACTACGACAAGCAGTACTTC. This sequence encodes CASSRDYDKQYF. This chain links TRBV6-2 or TRBV6-3 with TRBJ2-7; 7 bases map to TRBD2. CDR1 is MNHEY, CDR2 SVGEGT, per germline. The V and J ends lost 5 bases and 8 bases, in that order; junction bases with no gene match: 6. This CDR3 has 12 residues.

This clonotype was counted many times. A read error may account for a junction end that differs from germline. V gene TRBV7-9 combines with J gene TRBJ2-2; TRBD1 aligns across 7 bases. Germline loops: CDR1 SEHNR, CDR2 FQNEAQ (reference sequence). This CDR3 is 15 amino acids long. The CDR3 bases are TGTGCCAGCAGCTCGAAGGACAGGAACGCCGGGGAGCTGTTTTTT. Translation gives CASSSKDRNAGELFF.

The genes are TRBV18 and TRBJ2-2, with D tentatively TRBD1 or TRBD2 (6 bases each). Trimming took off 6 bases at V and 0 bases at J, with 14 bases between the two ends. The CDR3 is made up of 16 amino acids. Germline V gene lookup returns CDR1 KGHSH and CDR2 LQKENI. The CDR3 bases are TGTGCCAGCTCGGGCGGGACACCTACGAACACCGGGGAGCTGTTTTTT. Translated, it gives CASSGGTPTNTGELFF.

This clonotype was detected ten times or more. The chain carries TRBV5-8 and TRBJ2-7; 7 bases are a match to TRBD1. Germline lookup yields CDR1 SGHTS and CDR2 YDEGEE. J gave up 6 bases and V 4 bases, and 4 bases lay outside the gene matches. The CDR3 contains 12 residues. The CDR3 spells CASSQTGFEQYF. The CDR3 coding sequence is TGTGCCAGCAGCCAGACAGGGTTCGAGCAGTACTTC.

The chain joins TRBV4-1 to TRBJ1-1; a weak D match, TRBD1 (5 bases). From germline, CDR1 is MGHRA and CDR2 YSYEKL. V lost 2 bases, J lost 10 bases, and 17 bases lay in between. This CDR3 region has 14 residues. The CDR3 sequence is CASSQRSGGAGAFF. The CDR3, as DNA: TGCGCCAGCAGCCAACGGTCTGGAGGGGCTGGAGCTTTCTTT.

This chain's CDR3 is CASSPTGLPYEQYF. In DNA, the CDR3 is TGTGCCAGCAGCCCGACAGGGTTGCCCTACGAGCAGTACTTC. The V and J genes are TRBV11-2 and TRBJ2-7; the match to TRBD1 covers 7 bases. Unmatched junction bases numbered 6, after V lost 5 bases and J lost 2 bases. Per the germline V gene, CDR1 is SGHAT and CDR2 is FQNNGV. CDR3 length equals 14 residues.

This clonotype was detected only a few times. This sequence joins TRBV10-3 and TRBJ2-7; TRBD2 matches at 10 bases. Germline-derived CDR1 and CDR2 are ENHRY and SYGVKD. The V segment lost 4 bases and the J segment 7 bases; nucleotides outside the gene matches: 7. The CDR3 is 14 amino acids. CDR3 loop: CAISGLAGASEQYF. The CDR3, as DNA: TGTGCCATCAGTGGGCTAGCGGGAGCGTCGGAGCAGTACTTC.

The chain links TRBV6-6 to TRBJ1-3; D is unclear. V was trimmed by 0 bases and J by 0 bases, leaving 0 bases between them. CDR3 length: 13 amino acids. Germline V gene lookup returns CDR1 MNHNY and CDR2 SVGAGI (reference sequence). The CDR3 DNA reads TGTGCCAGCAGTTACTCCTCTGGAAACACCATATATTTT. The encoded protein is CASSYSSGNTIYF.

This clonotype has ten or more counts. This chain links TRBV30 with TRBJ2-3, with 10 bases aligning to TRBD1. The CDR3 has 15 residues. The J segment lost 3 bases and the V segment lost 5 bases, leaving 8 bases of the junction unmatched. The germline CDR1 and CDR2 sequences are GTSNPN and SVGIG (reference sequence). The DNA of the CDR3 is TGTGCCTGGGACACGGGACAGGGGATTACAGATACGCAGTATTTT. Its translation is CAWDTGQGITDTQYF.

This clonotype was detected a few times. This chain connects TRBV3-1 to TRBJ2-4; maybe TRBD1 (5 bases). The CDR3 runs 17 residues. V lost 0 bases and J 1 base, leaving 13 bases between the germline ends. CDR1 is LGHDT and CDR2 is YNNKEL in the germline V gene (reference sequence). CDR3 protein: CASSQERGLGAKNIQYF. DNA of the CDR3: TGTGCCAGCAGCCAAGAAAGGGGCCTCGGGGCCAAAAACATTCAGTACTTC.

This clonotype was detected ten times or more. The rearrangement uses TRBV29-1 and TRBJ2-5, with D perhaps given as TRBD1 or TRBD2 (5 bases each). Trimming removed 3 bases from V and 7 bases from J, with 15 bases in between. This CDR3 region has 13 residues. Germline-derived CDR1 and CDR2 are SQVTM and ANQGSEA. The chain's CDR3 is CSVEGVLSGTQYF. CDR3 nucleotide sequence: TGCAGCGTTGAGGGGGTCCTCTCGGGGACCCAGTACTTC.

This clonotype has a count of ten or more. CDR3 residues: CASSPGGSSYEQYF. The CDR3 region has the DNA TGTGCCAGCAGCCCCGGGGGTAGCTCCTACGAGCAGTACTTC. This chain connects TRBV13 to TRBJ2-7, with D perhaps matching TRBD2 (6 bases). CDR3 length equals 14 residues. With 5 bases removed from V and 0 bases from J, the gap between germline ends came to 11 bases. Germline CDR1 reads PRHDT; CDR2 reads FYEKMQ (reference sequence).

This clonotype was picked up many times. This rearrangement joins TRBV29-1 to TRBJ1-2, with D tentatively TRBD1 (6 bases). Germline CDR1 SQVTM, CDR2 ANQGSEA. The CDR3 consists of 12 residues. The V gene lost 6 bases and the J gene lost 8 bases, with 16 bases spanning the gap. The CDR3 loop is CSVQEGGQGYTF. The CDR3 DNA sequence: TGCAGCGTCCAGGAGGGGGGCCAAGGCTACACCTTC. The entire variable domain, with the rest obtained from reference TRBV29-1 and TRBJ1-2, is as follows: SAVISQKPSRDICQRGTSLTIQCQVDSQVTMMFWYRQQPGQSLTLIATANQGSEATYESGFVIDKFPISRPNLTFSTLTVSNMSPEDSSIYLCSVQEGGQGYTFGSGTRLTVV.

In its sample, this clonotype was seen a few times. The V call is TRBV29-1, the J call TRBJ1-1; D may be TRBD1 (5 bases). This CDR3 is 13 amino acids long. Trimming took off 4 bases at V and 5 bases at J, with 14 bases between the two ends. Germline-derived CDR1 and CDR2 are SQVTM and ANQGSEA. In DNA form, the CDR3 reads TGCAGCGTTGTAAAGGGGCTGGGAACTGAAGCTTTCTTT. Translated: CSVVKGLGTEAFF.